A single sample is the source of the 24 T cell receptor beta chains below, sequenced in a study of cytomegalovirus exposure and HLA in healthy donors. With 60 Vbeta and 13 Jbeta primers, the PCR was carried out. The method was immunoSEQ multiplex PCR; TCRdb's version includes in-frame clones alone and lacks a portion of them. The table lists 150,000 to 200,000 clones, around 83% of them singletons. The sample consisted of PBMCs. These receptors came from a woman in her thirties or forties in good health and CMV-seronegative.

The chain links TRBV4-2 to TRBJ2-3; 8 bases line up with TRBD2. V shed 3 bases, J shed 3 bases, and the junction held 14 bases outside the gene matches. Germline V gives CDR1 LGHNA, CDR2 YNFKEQ. This CDR3 has 18 residues. The chain's CDR3 is CASSHRSSSGGNTDTQYF. CDR3 DNA sequence: TGTGCCAGCAGCCACAGATCATCCAGCGGGGGCAATACAGATACGCAGTATTTT.

The CDR3 here is CASSSRGPGSYEQYF. In DNA form, the CDR3 reads TGTGCCAGCAGCAGCAGGGGCCCCGGGTCCTACGAGCAGTACTTC. V is TRBV7-2 and J is TRBJ2-7, with D tentatively TRBD1 (6 bases). V shed 5 bases and J shed 1 base, with 15 bases lying between them. Germline V lookup: CDR1 SGHTA, CDR2 FQGNSA. This CDR3 comprises 15 residues.

The V call is TRBV29-1, the J call TRBJ2-5; tentative D call: TRBD2 (7 bases). Per the germline V gene, CDR1 is SQVTM and CDR2 is ANQGSEA. Between the trimmed V and J ends, which lost 5 bases and 5 bases, there was a span of 18 bases. This CDR3 has 14 amino acids. CDR3 coding DNA: TGCAGCGTTTATGATTGGGGGCGGGGGGAGACCCAGTACTTC. It encodes CSVYDWGRGETQYF.

The chain uses TRBV9 and TRBJ1-1; D is possibly TRBD1 (6 bases). There are 14 residues in the CDR3. Per the germline V gene, CDR1 is SGDLS and CDR2 is YYNGEE. V was cut by 2 bases and J by 5 bases, with 13 bases left in between. CDR3 in DNA: TGTGCCAGCAGCGTGGTCGGGGGGCTGACTGAAGCTTTCTTT. It yields the protein CASSVVGGLTEAFF.

The rearrangement joins TRBV18 to TRBJ2-3, with D possibly matching TRBD1 (6 bases). The CDR3 is made up of 16 amino acids. Per germline, CDR1 KGHSH and CDR2 LQKENI. Trimming shortened V by 6 bases and J by 0 bases, and 16 bases separated the two germline ends. The CDR3, as DNA: TGTGCCAGCTCCCCCCAGGGGCTAATTAGCACAGATACGCAGTATTTT. This encodes CASSPQGLISTDTQYF.

V gene TRBV30 combines with J gene TRBJ2-5, with 12 nucleotides matching TRBD2. There are 13 residues in the CDR3. Germline lookup yields CDR1 GTSNPN and CDR2 SVGIG (reference sequence). Trimming took 3 bases from V and 8 from J; bases not matched to a gene: 4. This CDR3 is CAWSAGLAGTQYF. The DNA of the CDR3 is TGTGCCTGGAGCGCCGGACTAGCGGGAACCCAGTACTTC.

A word on this clone: An end of the junction does not agree with germline; a read error may underlie this. This chain uses TRBV7-9 with TRBJ2-3; TRBD2 matches 7 bases. The CDR3 loop spans 16 amino acids. CDR1 and CDR2 (germline): SEHNR, FQNEAQ (reference sequence). The DNA for the CDR3 is TGTTCCAGCAACCCTGCTGGGGGGGGTCACACAGATACGCAGTATTTT. Translating it yields CSSNPAGGGHTDTQYF.

The chain carries TRBV27 and TRBJ2-1; 15 positions agree with TRBD2. With 5 bases clipped from V and 2 bases from J, the junction kept 10 bases outside the gene matches. Per germline, CDR1 MNHEY and CDR2 SMNVEV (reference sequence). CDR3 length equals 19 residues. CDR3 DNA: TGTGCCAGCAGTCCTCCGGGACTAGCGGGAGGCAGTGCCTACAATGAGCAGTTCTTC. Translated: CASSPPGLAGGSAYNEQFF.

The rearrangement uses TRBV10-3 and TRBJ2-5; no firm D call. The ends were cut back, 8 bases at V and 5 bases at J, with 3 bases in the middle. The CDR3 is 9 amino acids. The germline V gene has CDR1 ENHRY and CDR2 SYGVKD. CDR3 sequence: CAIGETQYF. The CDR3 region has the DNA TGTGCCATCGGCGAGACCCAGTACTTC.

This sequence joins TRBV2 and TRBJ1-4; a weak D match, TRBD1 (6 bases). The CDR3 has 11 residues. CDR1 is SNHLY and CDR2 is FYNNEI in the germline V gene. The V end was cut by 9 bases, the J end by 6 bases, with 8 bases between. This chain's CDR3 is CASRQDEKLFF. DNA of the CDR3: TGTGCCAGTCGACAGGATGAAAAACTGTTTTTT. Together with reference TRBV2 and TRBJ1-4, the CDR3 gives the full variable domain: EPEVTQTPSHQVTQMGQEVILRCVPISNHLYFYWYRQILGQKVEFLVSFYNNEISEKSEIFDDQFSVERPDGSNFTLKIRSTKLEDSAMYFCASRQDEKLFFGSGTQLSVL.

This clone was seen a single time. This chain uses TRBV27 with TRBJ2-1, with D perhaps TRBD1 (5 bases). There are 17 residues in the CDR3. Between the trimmed V and J ends, which lost 0 bases and 7 bases, there was a span of 19 bases. The germline V gene encodes CDR1 MNHEY and CDR2 SMNVEV (reference sequence). CDR3 DNA: TGTGCCAGCAGTTTATCCCCCTCAACAGGCCGCCTGAATGAGCAGTTCTTC. Protein sequence: CASSLSPSTGRLNEQFF.

The chain recombines TRBV6-6 with TRBJ1-5, with D hard to call. Trimming left V 4 bases short and J 1 base short, with 11 bases between. Per germline, CDR1 MNHNY and CDR2 SVGAGI (reference sequence). CDR3 length: 15 residues. The CDR3 sequence: CASSSGVESNQPQHF. The CDR3 DNA reads TGTGCCAGCAGTTCGGGAGTCGAGAGCAATCAGCCCCAGCATTTT.

J is TRBJ1-6 and V is TRBV28; 11 bases are shared with TRBD1. Germline V CDR1 and CDR2: MDHEN, SYDVKM. The V and J ends lost 1 base and 7 bases, in that order; junction bases with no gene match: 12. CDR3 length: 19 amino acids. The CDR3 is CASSLYPLLGQGANSPLHF. The CDR3, as DNA: TGTGCCAGCAGTTTATATCCCCTTCTCGGACAGGGGGCGAATTCACCCCTCCACTTT.

In its sample, this clone was seen once. The rearrangement links TRBV6-1 to TRBJ1-4; D unclear. The CDR3 totals 13 residues. Per the germline V gene, CDR1 is MNHNS and CDR2 is SASEGT. Between the trimmed V and J ends, which lost 1 base and 6 bases, there was a span of 6 bases. For the CDR3, the DNA is TGTGCCAGCAGTGAAGTGAGGGATGAAAAACTGTTTTTT. It specifies CASSEVRDEKLFF.

The J gene is TRBJ2-1, the V gene TRBV4-1; possibly TRBD1 for D (5 bases). The germline V gene has CDR1 MGHRA and CDR2 YSYEKL. The length of the CDR3 is 15 residues. Deletions cut 1 base from V and 9 bases from J, with 16 bases between. CDR3 sequence reads: CASSQVGGRAVEQFF. CDR3 coding DNA: TGCGCCAGCAGCCAAGTTGGTGGCAGGGCGGTTGAGCAGTTCTTC.

In DNA form, the CDR3 reads TGCGCCAGCAGCGCGGGACTGGGACAGGGGGCTGGGATAGGCGGGGCCAACGTCCTGACTTTC. Translated, it gives CASSAGLGQGAGIGGANVLTF. This chain links TRBV5-1 with TRBJ2-6; 12 bases agree with TRBD1. There are 21 residues in the CDR3. J gave up 4 bases and V 4 bases, and 18 bases lay outside the gene matches. The V gene's germline CDR1 is SGHRS and CDR2 YFSETQ.

This clone was observed once. The rearrangement joins TRBV7-9 to TRBJ2-7; D unresolved. CDR1 is SEHNR and CDR2 is FQNEAQ in the germline V gene (reference sequence). The CDR3 has 14 residues. Trimming stripped 2 bases from V and 5 bases from J, with 13 bases between. CDR3 nucleotides: TGTGCCAGCAGCTTAAGTTTCCCCGAGGACGAGCAGTACTTC. Its protein product is CASSLSFPEDEQYF.

The chain has TRBV27 and TRBJ2-2, with D perhaps matching TRBD1 (5 bases). This CDR3 region has 17 residues. The V end was cut by 3 bases, the J end by 2 bases, with 16 bases between. Germline V gene lookup returns CDR1 MNHEY and CDR2 SMNVEV (reference sequence). The CDR3 sequence: CASSFSQGLGNTGELFF. In DNA form, the CDR3 reads TGTGCCAGCAGTTTCTCTCAGGGTTTGGGAAACACCGGGGAGCTGTTTTTT.

The chain is built from TRBV5-6 and TRBJ2-3, with TRBD2 matching over 9 bases. The CDR3 totals 14 residues. After removal of 4 bases from V and 6 bases from J, the junction contained 6 bases not matched to a gene. CDR1 is SGHDT and CDR2 is YYEEEE in the germline V gene. The CDR3 spells CASSPGLAGDTQYF. The CDR3 DNA sequence: TGTGCCAGCAGCCCGGGACTAGCTGGCGATACGCAGTATTTT. Supplemented by reference TRBV5-6 and TRBJ2-3, the full variable domain reads DAGVTQSPTHLIKTRGQQVTLRCSPKSGHDTVSWYQQALGQGPQFIFQYYEEEERQRGNFPDRFSGHQFPNYSSELNVNALLLGDSALYLCASSPGLAGDTQYFGPGTRLTVL.

The rearrangement links TRBV7-9 to TRBJ2-1; a possible D gene is TRBD2 (6 bases). Trimming removed 2 bases at V and 8 bases at J, with 16 bases between. The CDR3 contains 15 residues. CDR1 SEHNR and CDR2 FQNEAQ come from the germline V gene (reference sequence). The CDR3 DNA reads TGTGCCAGCAGCTTACGGAGGGATATTGGCGATGAGCAGTTCTTC. Its protein is CASSLRRDIGDEQFF.

This clone showed up just a few times. V is TRBV5-4 and J is TRBJ1-2; 8 nucleotides line up with TRBD1. Germline CDR1 reads SGHNT; CDR2 reads YYREEE (reference sequence). After removal of 5 bases from V and 0 bases from J, the junction contained 9 bases not matched to a gene. This CDR3 comprises 16 residues. CDR3 sequence reads: CASSGWTGNTNYGYTF. CDR3 nucleotides: TGTGCCAGCAGTGGGTGGACAGGGAACACTAACTATGGCTACACCTTC.

This chain uses TRBV20-1 with TRBJ1-1; D gene unclear. This CDR3 spans 11 amino acids. V was clipped by 1 base and J by 7 bases, with 7 bases between them. Per the germline V gene, CDR1 is DFQATT and CDR2 is SNEGSKA (reference sequence). CDR3 protein: CSARGADEAFF. The CDR3 bases are TGCAGTGCTAGAGGGGCAGATGAAGCTTTCTTT.

CDR3 residues: CASTPDGGVDIQYF. CDR3 nucleotide sequence: TGTGCCAGTACCCCAGATGGGGGGGTAGACATTCAGTACTTC. The rearrangement links TRBV19 to TRBJ2-4, with 7 positions matching TRBD2. The junction had 11 bases not matched to a gene; V was cut back by 7 bases and J by 8 bases. Germline V gene data show CDR1 as LNHDA and CDR2 as SQIVND (reference sequence). CDR3 length: 14 residues. Full variable domain (remainder filled in from reference TRBV19 and TRBJ2-4): DGGITQSPKYLFRKEGQNVTLSCEQNLNHDAMYWYRQDPGQGLRLIYYSQIVNDFQKGDIAEGYSVSREKKESFPLTVTSAQKNPTAFYLCASTPDGGVDIQYFGAGTRLSVL.

The chain recombines TRBV7-3 with TRBJ2-1; TRBD2 matches 13 bases. V lost 5 bases, J lost 6 bases, and 4 bases stayed unmatched. The CDR3 is 15 amino acids. Germline V gene sequence: CDR1 SGHTA, CDR2 FQGTGA. In DNA form, the CDR3 reads TGTGCCAGCAGCCCGACTAGCGGGAGGTTCAATGAGCAGTTCTTC. It codes for CASSPTSGRFNEQFF.